This T cell receptor beta chain was identified in a study of blood T cell repertoires in COVID-19. Overall study: Samples taken during acute and convalescent COVID-19 were collected in the United States, Italy and Spain. T cells, B-cell-depleted T cells, or PBMCs supplied cDNA or gDNA.

Authors' processing steps: Estimates of nucleated cell counts were drawn from the amplification of reference gene primers. Clones were read by immunoSEQ multiplex PCR, and TCRdb kept only the in-frame ones, dropping some. The DNA was the basis for D and trimming; V, J and clone size are from that table. The profile shows 200,000 to 250,000 clones, around four fifths of them singletons. This CDR3 is 15 amino acids long. Trimming removed 1 base at V and 6 bases at J, with 16 bases between. The germline gives CDR1 LGHNA, CDR2 YSLEER. Sequenced: peripheral blood. The clonotype was recovered from a woman of 80 years or more with active or convalescent COVID-19. The chain couples TRBV4-3 to TRBJ2-7, with a weak D call TRBD2 (5 bases). CDR3 sequence (DNA): TGCGCCAGCAGCCAAGGGACGGCCGGGATCGGCGAGCAGTACTTC. Its protein is CASSQGTAGIGEQYF.